This is a list of T cell receptor beta chains from one sample in a study of T cell changes during pregnancy in multiple sclerosis. Clones were sequenced by immunoSEQ multiplex PCR, and TCRdb holds only the in-frame ones, with some missing. Of about 36,000 clones in the sample, 93% are singletons; the top ten hold roughly 0.41%. The sequenced sample was CD4+ T cells from peripheral blood mononuclear cells, obtained in the first trimester of pregnancy. The receptors come from a female donor with multiple sclerosis, enrolled in a pregnancy study. Each CDR3 is given with its conserved first and last residue. D genes are given only for firm matches. For some rows the clone size is stated as once, few or many, or as a class when expanded; others skip it.

V gene: TRBV27
clone size: .
J gene: TRBJ1-1
D gene: TRBD1
CDR3 protein: CASTSLGQGATEAFF
CDR3 DNA: TGTGCCAGCACCTCCCTAGGACAGGGGGCGACTGAAGCTTTCTTT

V gene: TRBV28
clone size: .
J gene: TRBJ1-1
D gene: TRBD1
CDR3 protein: CASSFGDRGQFNTEAFF
CDR3 DNA: TGTGCCAGCAGTTTCGGTGACAGGGGGCAGTTTAACACTGAAGCTTTCTTT

V gene: TRBV29-1
clone size: few
J gene: TRBJ1-1
D gene: TRBD1
CDR3 protein: CSARTGVTEAFF
CDR3 DNA: TGCAGCGCTAGGACAGGCGTCACTGAAGCTTTCTTT

V gene: TRBV7-2
clone size: .
J gene: TRBJ2-7
D gene: TRBD2
CDR3 protein: CASSLVVSGGAYEQYF
CDR3 DNA: TGTGCCAGCAGCTTAGTTGTTAGCGGGGGGGCCTACGAGCAGTACTTC

V gene: TRBV25-1
clone size: .
J gene: TRBJ2-3
D gene: .
CDR3 protein: CASSPRTGGADTQYF
CDR3 DNA: TGTGCCAGCAGTCCAAGGACGGGTGGGGCGGATACGCAGTATTTT

V gene: TRBV10-3
clone size: .
J gene: TRBJ2-7
D gene: .
CDR3 protein: CATRPTRQALPYEQYF
CDR3 DNA: TGTGCCACACGCCCGACCCGACAGGCTCTCCCTTACGAGCAGTACTTC

V gene: TRBV7-8
clone size: once
J gene: TRBJ2-1
D gene: .
CDR3 protein: CASRPEQGTSWNEQFF
CDR3 DNA: TGTGCCAGCAGACCTGAGCAGGGTACTTCTTGGAATGAGCAGTTCTTC

V gene: TRBV6-1
clone size: .
J gene: TRBJ1-6
D gene: .
CDR3 protein: CASSPQGFNSPLHF
CDR3 DNA: TGTGCCAGCAGCCCACAGGGCTTTAATTCACCCCTCCACTTT

V gene: TRBV7-8
clone size: .
J gene: TRBJ1-1
D gene: .
CDR3 protein: CASSFVPNTEAFF
CDR3 DNA: TGTGCCAGCAGCTTCGTCCCGAACACTGAAGCTTTCTTT

V gene: TRBV5-1
clone size: .
J gene: TRBJ1-2
D gene: .
CDR3 protein: CASSLGINYGYTF
CDR3 DNA: TGCGCCAGCAGCCTCGGGATTAACTATGGCTACACCTTC

V gene: TRBV5-1
clone size: once
J gene: TRBJ2-3
D gene: TRBD2
CDR3 protein: CASTTTSGGDTQYF
CDR3 DNA: TGCGCCAGCACCACGACTAGCGGGGGGGATACGCAGTATTTT

V gene: TRBV9
clone size: once
J gene: TRBJ2-5
D gene: TRBD2
CDR3 protein: CASSVGLGLAGGGGETQYF
CDR3 DNA: TGTGCCAGCAGCGTAGGTCTTGGACTAGCGGGGGGAGGGGGAGAGACCCAGTACTTC

V gene: TRBV6-5
clone size: .
J gene: TRBJ2-1
D gene: .
CDR3 protein: CASTNLAPLNNEQFF
CDR3 DNA: TGTGCCAGCACTAACCTAGCGCCCCTCAACAATGAGCAGTTCTTC

V gene: TRBV9
clone size: .
J gene: TRBJ2-7
D gene: TRBD2
CDR3 protein: CASSVTPGTSGGSYEQYF
CDR3 DNA: TGTGCCAGCAGCGTAACCCCTGGGACTAGCGGGGGTTCCTACGAGCAGTACTTC

V gene: TRBV4-2
clone size: .
J gene: TRBJ1-5
D gene: TRBD1
CDR3 protein: CASSQQDRGGNQPQHF
CDR3 DNA: TGTGCCAGCAGCCAACAGGACAGGGGCGGCAATCAGCCCCAGCATTTT

V gene: TRBV19
clone size: .
J gene: TRBJ1-2
D gene: TRBD1
CDR3 protein: CASSIGTGISYGYTF
CDR3 DNA: TGTGCCAGTAGTATCGGGACAGGCATCAGCTATGGCTACACCTTC

V gene: TRBV5-1
clone size: .
J gene: TRBJ2-4
D gene: TRBD2
CDR3 protein: CASGEGPSTKNIQYF
CDR3 DNA: TGCGCCAGCGGGGAGGGGCCGTCTACCAAAAACATTCAGTACTTC

V gene: TRBV28
clone size: .
J gene: TRBJ2-2
D gene: .
CDR3 protein: CASSLLAGQGAGELFF
CDR3 DNA: TGTGCCAGCAGTTTATTAGCGGGACAGGGAGCCGGGGAGCTGTTTTTT

V gene: TRBV21-1
clone size: .
J gene: TRBJ2-7
D gene: .
CDR3 protein: CASSPTGPFGLAYEQYF
CDR3 DNA: TGTGCCAGCAGCCCTACAGGGCCGTTCGGTTTGGCCTACGAGCAGTACTTC

V gene: TRBV7-2
clone size: .
J gene: TRBJ1-2
D gene: TRBD1
CDR3 protein: CASSLARRQGDNYGYTF
CDR3 DNA: TGTGCCAGCAGCTTAGCGCGAAGACAGGGGGACAACTATGGCTACACCTTC

V gene: TRBV7-9
clone size: once
J gene: TRBJ1-2
D gene: TRBD1
CDR3 protein: CASSLGQGAGGYTF
CDR3 DNA: TGTGCCAGCAGCTTAGGACAGGGGGCCGGTGGCTACACCTTC

V gene: TRBV29-1
clone size: .
J gene: TRBJ1-1
D gene: TRBD1
CDR3 protein: CSVEDRRGRTTEAFF
CDR3 DNA: TGCAGCGTTGAAGATAGGAGGGGGCGGACCACTGAAGCTTTCTTT

V gene: TRBV6-5
clone size: .
J gene: TRBJ2-7
D gene: TRBD1
CDR3 protein: CASSPGGALNEQYF
CDR3 DNA: TGTGCCAGCAGTCCAGGGGGCGCGTTAAACGAGCAGTACTTC

V gene: TRBV19
clone size: .
J gene: TRBJ2-1
D gene: TRBD2
CDR3 protein: CASSTRLAGALSYNEQFF
CDR3 DNA: TGTGCCAGTAGTACCCGACTAGCGGGGGCCCTCTCCTACAATGAGCAGTTCTTC

V gene: TRBV14
clone size: .
J gene: TRBJ2-4
D gene: TRBD1
CDR3 protein: CASSHMTGAKNIQYF
CDR3 DNA: TGTGCCAGCAGCCATATGACAGGGGCCAAAAACATTCAGTACTTC

V gene: TRBV7-9
clone size: once
J gene: TRBJ2-1
D gene: .
CDR3 protein: CASSSRKTSMNEQFF
CDR3 DNA: TGTGCCAGCAGCTCCCGGAAGACAAGCATGAATGAGCAGTTCTTC

V gene: TRBV18
clone size: .
J gene: TRBJ2-2
D gene: TRBD1
CDR3 protein: CASSPKAGGNTGELFF
CDR3 DNA: TGTGCCAGCTCACCAAAAGCAGGGGGAAACACCGGGGAGCTGTTTTTT

V gene: TRBV5-5
clone size: .
J gene: TRBJ2-7
D gene: .
CDR3 protein: CASSLDFYEQYF
CDR3 DNA: TGTGCCAGCAGCTTGGACTTTTACGAGCAGTACTTC

V gene: TRBV7-9
clone size: .
J gene: TRBJ2-1
D gene: TRBD2
CDR3 protein: CASSFLGGGGDNEQFF
CDR3 DNA: TGTGCCAGCAGCTTCCTAGGGGGCGGGGGGGACAATGAGCAGTTCTTC

V gene: TRBV6-5
clone size: .
J gene: TRBJ2-7
D gene: .
CDR3 protein: CASTDRRGEQYF
CDR3 DNA: TGTGCCAGCACCGATCGTAGGGGCGAGCAGTACTTC

V gene: TRBV6-1
clone size: .
J gene: TRBJ1-1
D gene: .
CDR3 protein: CASSMPRGNTEAFF
CDR3 DNA: TGTGCCAGCAGTATGCCGCGAGGGAACACTGAAGCTTTCTTT

V gene: TRBV2
clone size: .
J gene: TRBJ1-4
D gene: .
CDR3 protein: CASSDGGADEKLFF
CDR3 DNA: TGTGCCAGCAGTGATGGGGGGGCGGATGAAAAACTGTTTTTT

V gene: TRBV18
clone size: .
J gene: TRBJ1-3
D gene: .
CDR3 protein: CASSPTGLAGNTIYF
CDR3 DNA: TGTGCCAGCTCACCGACAGGTCTTGCTGGAAACACCATATATTTT

V gene: TRBV5-8
clone size: .
J gene: TRBJ2-7
D gene: TRBD2
CDR3 protein: CASSPSRPGLGSYEQYF
CDR3 DNA: TGTGCCAGCAGCCCCTCGAGACCGGGACTAGGGTCCTACGAGCAGTACTTC

V gene: TRBV5-1
clone size: once
J gene: TRBJ1-2
D gene: .
CDR3 protein: CASSLGQGSGYTF
CDR3 DNA: TGCGCCAGCAGCTTAGGGCAGGGGTCTGGCTACACCTTC

V gene: TRBV18
clone size: .
J gene: TRBJ2-7
D gene: .
CDR3 protein: CASSPQTGTPYEQYF
CDR3 DNA: TGTGCCAGCTCACCACAAACAGGGACCCCCTACGAGCAGTACTTC

V gene: TRBV5-1
clone size: .
J gene: TRBJ1-1
D gene: TRBD1
CDR3 protein: CASSLWGTGSLGTEAFF
CDR3 DNA: TGCGCCAGCAGCTTGTGGGGGACAGGGTCCCTGGGCACTGAAGCTTTCTTT

V gene: TRBV2
clone size: few
J gene: TRBJ2-7
D gene: TRBD1
CDR3 protein: CASFGSDGTGTYEQYF
CDR3 DNA: TGTGCCAGCTTTGGGTCTGACGGGACAGGGACCTACGAGCAGTACTTC

V gene: TRBV29-1
clone size: .
J gene: TRBJ2-5
D gene: .
CDR3 protein: CSVVSGHLETQYF
CDR3 DNA: TGCAGCGTTGTGTCGGGACATCTAGAGACCCAGTACTTC

V gene: TRBV9
clone size: few
J gene: TRBJ1-1
D gene: .
CDR3 protein: CASSVAPGQLEAFF
CDR3 DNA: TGTGCCAGCAGCGTAGCCCCTGGACAGCTTGAAGCTTTCTTT

V gene: TRBV4-2
clone size: .
J gene: TRBJ2-2
D gene: .
CDR3 protein: CASSQESGVGELFF
CDR3 DNA: TGTGCCAGCAGCCAAGAATCGGGGGTCGGGGAGCTGTTTTTT

V gene: TRBV28
clone size: .
J gene: TRBJ2-7
D gene: .
CDR3 protein: CASSLRDTPFF
CDR3 DNA: TGTGCCAGCAGTTTACGGGACACCCCATTCTTC

V gene: TRBV9
clone size: .
J gene: TRBJ1-2
D gene: .
CDR3 protein: CASSVAAQGYGYTF
CDR3 DNA: TGTGCCAGCAGCGTAGCCGCACAGGGATATGGCTACACCTTC

V gene: TRBV6-5
clone size: .
J gene: TRBJ1-1
D gene: .
CDR3 protein: CASSRGQTTEAFF
CDR3 DNA: TGTGCCAGCAGTCGTGGACAGACCACTGAAGCTTTCTTT

V gene: TRBV10-3
clone size: .
J gene: TRBJ2-5
D gene: .
CDR3 protein: CAIGLQETQYF
CDR3 DNA: TGCGCAATCGGGCTCCAAGAGACCCAGTACTTC

V gene: TRBV4-1
clone size: .
J gene: TRBJ2-3
D gene: TRBD2
CDR3 protein: CASSQGSGSPDTQYF
CDR3 DNA: TGCGCCAGCAGCCAAGGGAGCGGGAGTCCAGATACGCAGTATTTT

V gene: TRBV6-5
clone size: .
J gene: TRBJ2-1
D gene: TRBD1
CDR3 protein: CASSYLDREGQFF
CDR3 DNA: TGTGCCAGCAGTTACTTGGACAGGGAAGGGCAGTTCTTC

V gene: TRBV7-3
clone size: .
J gene: TRBJ1-2
D gene: .
CDR3 protein: CASSPDKNYGYTF
CDR3 DNA: TGTGCCAGCAGTCCGGACAAGAACTATGGCTACACCTTC

V gene: TRBV11-2
clone size: .
J gene: TRBJ1-1
D gene: TRBD1
CDR3 protein: CASSLGGGATEAFF
CDR3 DNA: TGTGCCAGCAGCTTAGGAGGGGGCGCGACTGAAGCTTTCTTT